This record concerns one T cell receptor (beta chain) sequence. This clone's antigen is unknown. Base qualities were left out, and no much larger clone turns up one base away. These data are taken from a study of OX40 agonist ivuxolimab in advanced cancers. Broadly, across the study: Ivuxolimab, which targeted the costimulatory receptor OX40 (CD134), was an agonistic, fully human IgG2 monoclonal antibody. Partial responses occurred in three dose-escalation patients: two with cutaneous melanoma and one with hepatocellular carcinoma. Prior anti-PD-1, anti-PD-L1 or anti-CTLA-4 therapy was permitted, and 35% to 40% of dose-escalation patients had received checkpoint inhibitors. Intravenous ivuxolimab was administered to patients every 2 weeks at six dose levels: 0.01, 0.1, 0.3, 1.5, 3 and 10 mg/kg. The paper reports the monotherapy dose-escalation portion (N of about 52 patients) of the phase I ivuxolimab trial. Of the roughly 52 dose-escalation patients, hepatocellular carcinoma was present in about 19, melanoma in some 15, renal cell carcinoma in 9 and head and neck cancer in 9. In the dose-escalation cohort, roughly 80% of patients were male, and the mean age was approximately 60 years, with a range of roughly 20 to 80. The point of sequencing TCRbeta in the periphery was to test whether ivuxolimab changed TCR sequence diversity and drove clonal T-cell expansion. What the research found in general, with its limitations: Clonal expansion of both CD4+ and CD8+ blood T cells was observed from baseline to week 6 at doses 0.1 to 3.0 mg/kg. Low levels of normalized T-cell clonal expansion were also seen in some patients who did not respond. In partial responders in the 0.1-3.0 mg/kg groups, normalized peripheral clonal expansion was found to be among the lowest, especially among CD8+ T cells. On average, CD8+ T cells showed more expanded clones than CD4+ T cells after ivuxolimab. Antigen specificity was not determined for the clonally expanded peripheral T cells.

The trial excluded patients who had a history of autoimmune disease or were on systemic immunosuppression. Peripheral blood for TCR sequencing was collected from all dose cohorts at baseline, on cycle 4 day 1, and on cycle 7 day 1. Samples came from an open-label, multicenter, first-in-human phase I dose-escalation trial of ivuxolimab. The trial enrolled adults with locally advanced or metastatic head and neck squamous cell, hepatocellular, melanoma or renal cell carcinoma. CD4+ and CD8+ T cells were sorted separately from peripheral blood before TCR sequencing. For CDR1 and CDR2, the germline V gene lists SGHVS and FQNEAQ. Spanning cysteine to phenylalanine, the CDR3 consists of 15 amino acids. The read is trimmed to its CDR3 DNA, 45 bases read in frame from base 1. The germline V and J ends show losses of 5 bases and 4 bases respectively, and no gene match explains 4 bases of the junction. Genomic DNA was isolated from the sorted cells so that the TCRbeta CDR3 region could be sequenced. The immunoSEQ Assay was used to sequence the TCRbeta CDR3 regions. The table comes from immuneACCESS by way of TCRdb, which keeps in-frame sequences with V and J called. Part of the clones is missing from these tables; in studies checked, under half for an unresolved V gene and the rest for unknown reasons. In this sample the table shows about 50,000 clones, over 75% of which occur a single time. The ten largest make up approximately 1.8% of the sample.

The receptor's source is an adult with an advanced solid tumor such as melanoma, head and neck, liver or kidney cancer. This sequence uses TRBV7-8 and TRBJ2-2; TRBD1 matches 10 bases in the middle. Sequencing used CD4+ or CD8+ T cells sorted from blood, obtained in a trial of the OX40 agonist ivuxolimab. The nucleotide sequence is given as TGTGCCAGCAGCCCGGGACAGGGGTCCACCGGGGAGCTGTTTTTT. This codes for CASSPGQGSTGELFF.